The 11 T cell receptor beta chains below come from one sample, sequenced in a study of CD4 T cells in relation to SARS-CoV-2 and coronaviruses. The antigens these receptors bind are not known. Generated by immunoSEQ multiplex PCR, the TCRdb table keeps only in-frame clones and is missing some. Of about 41,000 clones in the sample, over 75% were seen once. The sequencing sample was made of naive CD4+ T cells from PBMCs, cultured in vitro. Stated subset: naive CD4+ T cells isolated by negative enrichment. The source of these receptors is an adult with COVID-19.

The sample holds one count of this clone. Here the CDR3 DNA reads TGTGCCAGCAGTTCCAACTACGAGCAGTACTTC. Protein: CASSSNYEQYF. The chain employs TRBV7-9 and TRBJ2-7; no firm D call. Trimming cost V 6 bases and J 3 bases, with 6 bases left between them. Per germline, CDR1 SEHNR and CDR2 FQNEAQ (reference sequence). This CDR3 region has 11 residues.

This chain connects TRBV5-6 to TRBJ1-2, with D possibly being TRBD1 (6 bases). This CDR3 spans 15 amino acids. CDR1 is SGHDT, CDR2 YYEEEE, per germline. V shed 3 bases and J shed 4 bases, with 16 bases lying between them. In DNA, the CDR3 is TGTGCCAGCAGCTCAACAGGGCCCCTCCGCTATGGCTACACCTTC. Protein: CASSSTGPLRYGYTF. The variable domain in full, completed from reference TRBV5-6 and TRBJ1-2, reads DAGVTQSPTHLIKTRGQQVTLRCSPKSGHDTVSWYQQALGQGPQFIFQYYEEEERQRGNFPDRFSGHQFPNYSSELNVNALLLGDSALYLCASSSTGPLRYGYTFGSGTRLTVV.

The J gene is TRBJ2-1, the V gene TRBV24-1; tentative D call: TRBD2 (5 bases). The germline V gene has CDR1 KGHDR and CDR2 SFDVKD. CDR3 length equals 14 residues. V lost 5 bases and J lost 3, with 10 bases in between. The CDR3 protein is CATSVASGYNEQFF. Here the CDR3 DNA reads TGTGCCACCAGTGTTGCCAGCGGCTACAATGAGCAGTTCTTC.

The rearrangement joins TRBV29-1 to TRBJ2-1; D is ambiguous. Germline CDR1 reads SQVTM; CDR2 reads ANQGSEA. The V and J ends lost 3 bases and 0 bases respectively, with 6 bases between them. The CDR3 has 13 amino acids. The CDR3 loop reads CSVDRSSYNEQFF. The CDR3 DNA follows: TGCAGCGTTGATCGGAGCTCCTACAATGAGCAGTTCTTC.

The chain uses TRBV6-5 and TRBJ2-1; 11 bases are a match to TRBD2. CDR1 MNHEY and CDR2 SVGAGI come from the germline V gene. The CDR3 totals 15 residues. V was clipped by 4 bases and J by 6 bases; unmatched bases: 5. The CDR3 DNA sequence: TGTGCCAGCAGTTTAGGACTAGCGGGCGGCAATGAGCAGTTCTTC. Translation: CASSLGLAGGNEQFF.

The V gene is TRBV7-3, the J gene TRBJ2-2, with a weak D call TRBD1 (6 bases). Trimming cost V 2 bases and J 6 bases, with 7 bases left between them. This CDR3 has 13 amino acids. Germline V CDR1 and CDR2: SGHTA, FQGTGA. The CDR3 is CASSLGGSGELFF. CDR3 nucleotides: TGTGCCAGCAGCTTAGGGGGCTCCGGGGAGCTGTTTTTT.

The V call is TRBV19, the J call TRBJ2-5, with a possible D match to TRBD2 (6 bases). V gave up 8 bases and J gave up 2 bases, with 15 bases separating them. The CDR3 loop spans 14 amino acids. Germline V gene data show CDR1 as LNHDA and CDR2 as SQIVND (reference sequence). CDR3 protein: CASGSRGRQETQYF. The CDR3 DNA follows: TGTGCCAGTGGTTCACGGGGGAGACAAGAGACCCAGTACTTC. Together with reference TRBV19 and TRBJ2-5, the CDR3 gives the full variable domain: DGGITQSPKYLFRKEGQNVTLSCEQNLNHDAMYWYRQDPGQGLRLIYYSQIVNDFQKGDIAEGYSVSREKKESFPLTVTSAQKNPTAFYLCASGSRGRQETQYFGPGTRLLVL.

The chain combines TRBV2 with TRBJ2-5; 7 bases fit TRBD1. Trimming at V came to 5 bases and at J to 0 bases, leaving 3 bases not matched to a gene. This CDR3 comprises 14 residues. The germline CDR1 and CDR2 sequences are SNHLY and FYNNEI. The CDR3 spells CASSPGQYQETQYF. The CDR3, as DNA: TGTGCCAGCAGTCCGGGACAGTACCAAGAGACCCAGTACTTC.

This clone was counted a few times. The chain has TRBV9 and TRBJ2-2; D gene ambiguous. The CDR3 is 14 residues long. The V end was cut by 4 bases, the J end by 3 bases, with 10 bases between. Per germline, CDR1 SGDLS and CDR2 YYNGEE. CDR3 loop: CASSFGYYTGELFF. In nucleotides, the CDR3 is TGTGCCAGCAGCTTTGGATACTACACCGGGGAGCTGTTTTTT. The full variable domain, with the rest looked up from reference TRBV9 and TRBJ2-2, is DSGVTQTPKHLITATGQRVTLRCSPRSGDLSVYWYQQSLDQGLQFLIQYYNGEERAKGNILERFSAQQFPDLHSELNLSSLELGDSALYFCASSFGYYTGELFFGEGSRLTVL.

The chain joins TRBV7-2 to TRBJ2-1, with unresolved D. The CDR3 sequence is 12 residues long. V was cut by 5 bases and J by 2 bases, with 4 bases left in between. The germline V gene has CDR1 SGHTA and CDR2 FQGNSA. The CDR3: CASSATYNEQFF. For the CDR3, the DNA is TGTGCCAGCAGCGCCACCTACAATGAGCAGTTCTTC. The variable domain in full, with the rest retrieved from reference TRBV7-2 and TRBJ2-1, is GAGVSQSPSNKVTEKGKDVELRCDPISGHTALYWYRQSLGQGLEFLIYFQGNSAPDKSGLPSDRFSAERTGGSVSTLTIQRTQQEDSAVYLCASSATYNEQFFGPGTRLTVL.

This clone appeared a few times. The rearrangement uses TRBV18 and TRBJ2-2; 7 nucleotides match TRBD1. Trimming cost V 4 bases and J 2 bases; bases outside gene matches: 1. Germline V gene lookup returns CDR1 KGHSH and CDR2 LQKENI. The CDR3 totals 14 residues. The CDR3 spells CASSRQGNTGELFF. The CDR3 nucleotides are TGTGCCAGCTCACGACAGGGAAACACCGGGGAGCTGTTTTTT.